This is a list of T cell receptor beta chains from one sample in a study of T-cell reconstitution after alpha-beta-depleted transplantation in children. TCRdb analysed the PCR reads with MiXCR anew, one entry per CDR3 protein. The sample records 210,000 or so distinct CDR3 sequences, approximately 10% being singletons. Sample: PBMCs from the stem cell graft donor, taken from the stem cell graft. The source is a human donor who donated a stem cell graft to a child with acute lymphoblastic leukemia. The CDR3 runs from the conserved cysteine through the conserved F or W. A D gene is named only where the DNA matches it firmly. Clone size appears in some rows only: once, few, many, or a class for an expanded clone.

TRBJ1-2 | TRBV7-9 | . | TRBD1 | TGTGCCAGCAGTCACCCCAGGGGGCGCTTCTATGGCTACACCTTC | CASSHPRGRFYGYTF
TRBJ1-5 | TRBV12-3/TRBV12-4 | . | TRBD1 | TGTGCCAGCACGGGACAGGTTAATCAGCCCCAGCATTTT | CASTGQVNQPQHF
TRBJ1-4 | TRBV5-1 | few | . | TGCGCCAGCAGCAAGGGACGGAACAATGAAAAACTGTTTTTT | CASSKGRNNEKLFF
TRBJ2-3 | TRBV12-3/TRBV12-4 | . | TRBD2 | TGTACCTTCTGTTTAGCGCGGGGGGGGGCAGATACGCAGTATTTT | CTFCLARGGADTQYF
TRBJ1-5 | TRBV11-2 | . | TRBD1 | TGTGCCAGCAGCTTAGATCGGACAGGGTCTCAGCCCCAGCATTTT | CASSLDRTGSQPQHF
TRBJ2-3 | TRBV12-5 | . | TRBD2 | TGTGCTAGTGGCCTCGGACTAGTCGATACAGATACGCAGTATTTT | CASGLGLVDTDTQYF
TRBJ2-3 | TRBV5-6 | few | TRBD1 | TGTGCCAGCAGACGACAGGGTGAAGATACGCAGTATTTT | CASRRQGEDTQYF
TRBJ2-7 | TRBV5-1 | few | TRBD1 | TGCGCCAGCAGCCTTGACAGGGGGACTTCCTACGAGCAGTACTTC | CASSLDRGTSYEQYF
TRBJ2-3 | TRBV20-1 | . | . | TGCAGTGCTAGTGGTCACGGGAATACGCAGTATTTT | CSASGHGNTQYF
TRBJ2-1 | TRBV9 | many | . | TGTGCCAGCAGCGTAGAGGGGCATTCACGGAGCAATGAGCAGTTCTTC | CASSVEGHSRSNEQFF
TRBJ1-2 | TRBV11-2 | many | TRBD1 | TGTGCCAGCAGCTTTGCAGGGGGTGGCTATGGCTACACCTTC | CASSFAGGGYGYTF
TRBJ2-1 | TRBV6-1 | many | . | TGTGCCAGCAGCCCCACGGCAGGGAGGAATGAGCAGTTCTTC | CASSPTAGRNEQFF
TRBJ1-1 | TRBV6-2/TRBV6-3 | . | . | TGTGCCAGCAGTTATACGGAAGGAGCTTTCTTT | CASSYTEGAFF
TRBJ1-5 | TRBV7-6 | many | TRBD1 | TGTGCCAGCAGCTTAGGACAGGGGGGTAGCAATCAGCCCCAGCATTTT | CASSLGQGGSNQPQHF
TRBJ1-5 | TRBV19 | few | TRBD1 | TGTGCCAGTACCGACAGGGGAGGTCAGCCCCAGCATTTT | CASTDRGGQPQHF
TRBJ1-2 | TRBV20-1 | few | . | TGCAGTGCTAGTCAGGGTCATGATGGCTACACCTTC | CSASQGHDGYTF
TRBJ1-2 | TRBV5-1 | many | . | TGCGCCAGCAGCACCGAATACTATGGCTACACCTTC | CASSTEYYGYTF
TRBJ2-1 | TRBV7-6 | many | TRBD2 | TGTGCCAGCAGCTATAAATTAGCGGGGGCCCGAATCAATGAGCAGTTCTTC | CASSYKLAGARINEQFF
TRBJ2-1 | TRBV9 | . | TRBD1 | TGTGCCAGCAGCGTAGTGGGACAGAGCAATGAGCAGTTCTTC | CASSVVGQSNEQFF
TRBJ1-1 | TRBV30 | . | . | TGTGCCTGGAGTACGAGGGCTGAAGCTTTCTTT | CAWSTRAEAFF
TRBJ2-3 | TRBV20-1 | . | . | TGCAGTGCTAGAAGGGGGGGGACCTTCCCAAATCAAGATACGCAGTATTTT | CSARRGGTFPNQDTQYF
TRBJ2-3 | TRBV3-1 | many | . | TGTGCCAGCAGCCAGCAATTAACTAGCACAGATACGCAGTATTTT | CASSQQLTSTDTQYF
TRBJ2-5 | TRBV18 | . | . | TGTGCCAGCTCACCACCCGACGGCCAAGAGACCCAGTACTTC | CASSPPDGQETQYF
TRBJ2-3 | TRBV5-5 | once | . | TGTGCCAGCAGCTTCCGTTCCACAGATACGCAGTATTTT | CASSFRSTDTQYF
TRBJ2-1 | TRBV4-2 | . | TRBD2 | TGTGCCAGCAGCCTCGGGACTAGCGGGCGCTCCTACAATGAGCAGTTCTTC | CASSLGTSGRSYNEQFF
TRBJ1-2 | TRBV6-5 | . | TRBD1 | TGTGCCAGCAGTTACTCGGGACAGCCCTATGGCTACACCTTC | CASSYSGQPYGYTF
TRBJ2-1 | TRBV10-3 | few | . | TGTGCCACCGGAATAGGAGGGCCCAATGAGCAGTTCTTC | CATGIGGPNEQFF
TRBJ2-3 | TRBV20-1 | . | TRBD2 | TGCAGTGCTTCAGGTACCGGGACTAGCGGGGGCACAGATACGCAGTATTTT | CSASGTGTSGGTDTQYF
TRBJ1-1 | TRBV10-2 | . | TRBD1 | TGCGCCAGCAGTGATGAGACAGGGGGTAGGACTGAAGCTTTCTTT | CASSDETGGRTEAFF
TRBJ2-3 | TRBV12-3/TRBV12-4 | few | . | TGTGCCAGCAGTTTTCGGCAGGGCACAGATACGCAGTATTTT | CASSFRQGTDTQYF
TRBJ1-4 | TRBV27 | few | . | TGTGCCAGCAGTCTCCGAAGGGGTGAAAAACTGTTTTTT | CASSLRRGEKLFF
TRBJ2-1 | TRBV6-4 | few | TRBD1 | TGTGCCAGCGGCCATCCAGGACAGGGTTTTAATGAGCAGTTCTTC | CASGHPGQGFNEQFF
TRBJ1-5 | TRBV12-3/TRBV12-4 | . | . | TGTGCCAGCAGTCCGTCAGGGGTCCAAAATCAGCCCCAGCATTTT | CASSPSGVQNQPQHF
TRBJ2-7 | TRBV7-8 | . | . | TGTGCCAGCAGCAGCCGGGACCCCTACGAGCAGTACTTC | CASSSRDPYEQYF
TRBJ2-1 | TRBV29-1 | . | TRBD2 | TGCAGCGTTGAAGGGACTAGCGGGGGGGCAGATGAGCAGTTCTTC | CSVEGTSGGADEQFF
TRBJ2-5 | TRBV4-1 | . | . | TGCGCCAGCAGCCTAACGGGGGGCGGACCCCAAGAGACCCAGTACTTC | CASSLTGGGPQETQYF
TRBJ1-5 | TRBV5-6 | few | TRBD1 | TGTGCCAGCAGCTTGGTGACAGGGGAGCAGCCCCAGCATTTT | CASSLVTGEQPQHF
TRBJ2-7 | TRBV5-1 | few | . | TGCGCCAGCAAGGCGGATGGGGGCCGAGAGGGCTCCTACGAGCAGTACTTC | CASKADGGREGSYEQYF
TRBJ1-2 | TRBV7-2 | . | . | TGTGCCAGCAGCTCCGGACAGATGGCCTTCGGCTACACCTTC | CASSSGQMAFGYTF
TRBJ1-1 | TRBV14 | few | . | TGTGCCAGCAGCCAAGATTGGGCCGAAGCTTTCTTT | CASSQDWAEAFF
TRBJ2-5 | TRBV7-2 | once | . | TGTGCCAGCAGCCCCCGGGCCCCCACCCGGACCCAGTACTTC | CASSPRAPTRTQYF
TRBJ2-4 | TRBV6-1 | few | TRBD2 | TGTGCCAGCAGTGAAGGGCAGGGAGGGAACATTCAGTACTTC | CASSEGQGGNIQYF
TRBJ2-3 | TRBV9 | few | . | TGTGCCAGCAGCGTAGAAGGACGGGCAGGGAAAGATACGCAGTATTTT | CASSVEGRAGKDTQYF
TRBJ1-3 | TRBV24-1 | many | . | TGTGCCACCAGTGAGACAGAAACCTCTGGAAACACCATATATTTT | CATSETETSGNTIYF
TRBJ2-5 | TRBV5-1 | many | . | TGCGCCAGCAGAGGGACGGACAAAGAGACCCAGTACTTC | CASRGTDKETQYF
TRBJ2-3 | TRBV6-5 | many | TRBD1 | TGTGCCAGCAGTTGGACAGGGGATTACACAGATACGCAGTATTTT | CASSWTGDYTDTQYF
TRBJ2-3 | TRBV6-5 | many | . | TGTGCCAGCAGTTACTCGGGTGGGGGAGATACGCAGTATTTT | CASSYSGGGDTQYF
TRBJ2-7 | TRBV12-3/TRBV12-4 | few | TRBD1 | TGTGCCAGCAGTCCACCAGGACAGGGTCCAGGCGAGCAGTACTTC | CASSPPGQGPGEQYF
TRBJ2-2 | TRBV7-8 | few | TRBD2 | TGTGCCAGCAGCTTAGGACCTAGCGGGAACACCGGGGAGCTGTTTTTT | CASSLGPSGNTGELFF
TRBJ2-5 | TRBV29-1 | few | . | TGCAGCGTTGAGTACGGCTCGGCAGAGACCCAGTACTTC | CSVEYGSAETQYF
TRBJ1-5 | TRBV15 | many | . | TGTGCCACCAGCAGAGATCGAGGGGAACATCAGCCCCAGCATTTT | CATSRDRGEHQPQHF